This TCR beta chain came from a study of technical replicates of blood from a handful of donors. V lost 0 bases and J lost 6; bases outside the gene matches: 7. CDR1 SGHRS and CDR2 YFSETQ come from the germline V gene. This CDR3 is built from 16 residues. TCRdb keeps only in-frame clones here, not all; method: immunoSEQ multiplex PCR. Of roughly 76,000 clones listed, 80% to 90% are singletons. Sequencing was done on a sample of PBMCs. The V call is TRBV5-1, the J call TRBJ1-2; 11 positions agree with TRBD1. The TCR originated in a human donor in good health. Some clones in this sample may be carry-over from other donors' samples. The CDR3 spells CASSLGRTGGADGYTF. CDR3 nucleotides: TGCGCCAGCAGCTTGGGTAGGACAGGGGGCGCCGATGGCTACACCTTC. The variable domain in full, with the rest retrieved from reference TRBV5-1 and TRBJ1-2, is KAGVTQTPRYLIKTRGQQVTLSCSPISGHRSVSWYQQTPGQGLQFLFEYFSETQRNKGNFPGRFSGRQFSNSRSEMNVSTLELGDSALYLCASSLGRTGGADGYTFGSGTRLTVV.